This entry concerns a single T cell receptor beta chain. This entry belongs to a study of blood T cell repertoires in COVID-19. Study context: Spain, Italy and the United States supplied samples that represented acute and convalescent COVID-19. Nucleic acid was either cDNA or gDNA, and it came from T cells, B-cell-depleted T cells, or PBMCs.

How the authors handled the data: Using reference gene primer amplification, nucleated cell counts were estimated. The assay was immunoSEQ multiplex PCR, and TCRdb's table has in-frame clones only and misses some. D and trimming were read from the DNA, whereas the V and J calls and clone size are those reported in that table. The sample yields about 210,000 clones, roughly four fifths seen once. Per the germline V gene, CDR1 is LNHDA and CDR2 is SQIVND (reference sequence). The V gene lost 6 bases and the J gene lost 0 bases, with 14 bases spanning the gap. This CDR3 has 15 residues. The material sequenced was peripheral blood. The clonotype originates from a middle-aged woman with active or convalescent COVID-19. The chain carries TRBV19 and TRBJ2-5, with D possibly matching TRBD1 (6 bases). As DNA, the CDR3 is TGTGCCAGTAGGACGACACAGGGCCACCAAGAGACCCAGTACTTC. This translates into CASRTTQGHQETQYF.